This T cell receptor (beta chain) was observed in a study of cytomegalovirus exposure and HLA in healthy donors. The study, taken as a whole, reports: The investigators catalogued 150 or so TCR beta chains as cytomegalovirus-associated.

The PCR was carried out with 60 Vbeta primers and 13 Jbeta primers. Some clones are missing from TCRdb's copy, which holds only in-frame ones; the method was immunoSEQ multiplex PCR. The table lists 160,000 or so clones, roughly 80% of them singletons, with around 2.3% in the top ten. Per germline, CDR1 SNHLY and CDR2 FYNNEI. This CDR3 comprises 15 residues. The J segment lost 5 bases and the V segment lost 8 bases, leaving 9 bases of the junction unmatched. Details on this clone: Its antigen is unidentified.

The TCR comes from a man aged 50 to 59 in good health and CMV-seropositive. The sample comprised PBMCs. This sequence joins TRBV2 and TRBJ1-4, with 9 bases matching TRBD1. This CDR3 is CASRRFGTGNEKLFF. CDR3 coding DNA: TGTGCCAGCCGAAGATTTGGGACAGGGAATGAAAAACTGTTTTTT. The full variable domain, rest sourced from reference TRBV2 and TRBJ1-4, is EPEVTQTPSHQVTQMGQEVILRCVPISNHLYFYWYRQILGQKVEFLVSFYNNEISEKSEIFDDQFSVERPDGSNFTLKIRSTKLEDSAMYFCASRRFGTGNEKLFFGSGTQLSVL.